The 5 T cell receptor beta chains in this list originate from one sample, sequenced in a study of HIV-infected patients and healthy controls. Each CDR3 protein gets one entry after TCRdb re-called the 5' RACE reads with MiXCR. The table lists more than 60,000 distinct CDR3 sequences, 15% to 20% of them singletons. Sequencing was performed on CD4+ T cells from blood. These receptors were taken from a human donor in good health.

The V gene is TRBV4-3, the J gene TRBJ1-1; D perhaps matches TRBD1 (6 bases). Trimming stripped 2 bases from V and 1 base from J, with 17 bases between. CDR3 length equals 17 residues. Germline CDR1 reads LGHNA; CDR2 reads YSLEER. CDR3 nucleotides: TGCGCCAGCAGCCAATCCCAACTACAGGGTAGGAACACTGAAGCTTTCTTT. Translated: CASSQSQLQGRNTEAFF.

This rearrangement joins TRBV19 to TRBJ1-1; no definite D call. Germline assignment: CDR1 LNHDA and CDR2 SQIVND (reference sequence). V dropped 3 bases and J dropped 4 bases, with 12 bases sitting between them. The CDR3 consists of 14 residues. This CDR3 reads CASSIDRWGTEAFF. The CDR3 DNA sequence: TGTGCCAGTAGTATCGATCGGTGGGGCACTGAAGCTTTCTTT. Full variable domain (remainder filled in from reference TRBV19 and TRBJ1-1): DGGITQSPKYLFRKEGQNVTLSCEQNLNHDAMYWYRQDPGQGLRLIYYSQIVNDFQKGDIAEGYSVSREKKESFPLTVTSAQKNPTAFYLCASSIDRWGTEAFFGQGTRLTVV.

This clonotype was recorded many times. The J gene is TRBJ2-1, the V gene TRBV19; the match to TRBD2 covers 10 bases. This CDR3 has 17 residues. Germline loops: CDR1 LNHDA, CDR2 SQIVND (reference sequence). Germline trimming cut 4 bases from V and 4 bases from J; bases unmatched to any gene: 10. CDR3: CASSRARTSGDYNEQFF. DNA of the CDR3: TGTGCCAGTAGTAGAGCCCGGACTAGCGGAGATTACAATGAGCAGTTCTTC.

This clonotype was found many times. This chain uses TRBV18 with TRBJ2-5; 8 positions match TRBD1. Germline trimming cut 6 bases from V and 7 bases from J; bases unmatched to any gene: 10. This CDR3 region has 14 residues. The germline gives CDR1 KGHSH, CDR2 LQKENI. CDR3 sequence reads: CASSPPRGTGTQYF. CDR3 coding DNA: TGTGCCAGCTCCCCCCCCCGCGGGACAGGGACCCAGTACTTC.

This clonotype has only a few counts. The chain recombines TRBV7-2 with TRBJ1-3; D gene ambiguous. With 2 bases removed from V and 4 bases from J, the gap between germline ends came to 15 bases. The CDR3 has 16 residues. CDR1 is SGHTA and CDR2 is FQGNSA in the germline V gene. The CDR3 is CASSLNPRIGGNTIYF. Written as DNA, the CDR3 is TGTGCCAGCAGCTTAAACCCACGGATAGGAGGAAACACCATATATTTT. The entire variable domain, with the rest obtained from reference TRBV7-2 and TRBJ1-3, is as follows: GAGVSQSPSNKVTEKGKDVELRCDPISGHTALYWYRQSLGQGLEFLIYFQGNSAPDKSGLPSDRFSAERTGGSVSTLTIQRTQQEDSAVYLCASSLNPRIGGNTIYFGEGSWLTVV.